One and the same sample provided the 13 T cell receptor beta chains below, sequenced in a study of shared clonotypes between healthy human individuals. Measured with immunoSEQ multiplex PCR; TCRdb has only the in-frame clones, and not every one. The sample yields about 2.4 million clones, around 94% seen once. The sample taken for sequencing was naive CD4+ T cells sorted from blood. Subset here: CD45RA+ positively selected. These TCRs come from a man in his late teens or twenties in good health.

The chain uses TRBV30 and TRBJ2-1; D is ambiguous. In germline, CDR1 is GTSNPN, CDR2 SVGIG (reference sequence). The CDR3 contains 13 residues. Trimming left V 1 base short and J 5 bases short, with 9 bases between. CDR3 DNA sequence: TGTGCCTGGAGTGACGGTAGTAACAATGAGCAGTTCTTC. Encoded protein: CAWSDGSNNEQFF.

This clone turned up a few times. This rearrangement joins TRBV30 to TRBJ1-5; 9 nucleotides match TRBD1. Trimming cost V 1 base and J 3 bases; bases outside gene matches: 7. This CDR3 has 16 residues. Germline lookup yields CDR1 GTSNPN and CDR2 SVGIG (reference sequence). CDR3 residues: CAWSALTGGYNQPQHF. In nucleotides, the CDR3 is TGTGCCTGGAGTGCCCTGACAGGGGGATACAATCAGCCCCAGCATTTT. Filled out from reference TRBV30 and TRBJ1-5, the complete variable domain reads SQTIHQWPATLVQPVGSPLSLECTVEGTSNPNLYWYRQAAGRGLQLLFYSVGIGQISSEVPQNLSASRPQDRQFILSSKKLLLSDSGFYLCAWSALTGGYNQPQHFGDGTRLSIL.

This clone has just one count. The chain is built from TRBV11-2 and TRBJ1-2; perhaps TRBD1 as D (5 bases). Germline V gene lookup returns CDR1 SGHAT and CDR2 FQNNGV. The CDR3 length is 15 residues. Trimming left V 2 bases short and J 6 bases short, with 16 bases between. Written as DNA, the CDR3 is TGTGCCAGCAGCTTAAGCGCAGGGACCCAAAATGGCTACACCTTC. Protein sequence: CASSLSAGTQNGYTF.

The CDR3: CASSLGVGGHTYEQYF. CDR3 sequence (DNA): TGTGCCAGCAGCTTAGGGGTCGGCGGGCATACCTACGAGCAGTACTTC. The chain has TRBV7-8 and TRBJ2-7; TRBD2 is a possible D gene (5 bases). V was clipped by 1 base and J by 2 bases, with 15 bases between them. The CDR3 covers 16 residues. Germline CDR1 and CDR2: SGHVS and FQNEAQ.

The chain employs TRBV27 and TRBJ2-3; tentatively, D is TRBD2 (7 bases). The CDR3 is 15 amino acids. The ends were cut back, 1 base at V and 3 bases at J, with 11 bases in the middle. The germline V gene encodes CDR1 MNHEY and CDR2 SMNVEV (reference sequence). CDR3 bases: TGTGCCAGCAGTTTATGGGGGGGCCGAACAGATACGCAGTATTTT. Protein sequence: CASSLWGGRTDTQYF.

On this clone: In the same sample, other DNA sequences code for this CDR3. V usage is TRBV28 and J usage is TRBJ1-3, with D unclear. CDR1 MDHEN and CDR2 SYDVKM come from the germline V gene. Trimming cost V 3 bases and J 0 bases, with 6 bases left between them. The CDR3 loop spans 14 amino acids. Here the CDR3 reads CASSFRSSGNTIYF. In DNA, the CDR3 is TGTGCCAGCAGTTTTAGGAGCTCTGGAAACACCATATATTTT.

The V call is TRBV9, the J call TRBJ1-3; unclear D gene. The CDR3 runs 14 residues. Trimming took off 5 bases at V and 0 bases at J, with 9 bases between the two ends. Germline V gene data show CDR1 as SGDLS and CDR2 as YYNGEE. CDR3: CASRAASSGNTIYF. The CDR3 DNA reads TGTGCCAGCAGAGCAGCCTCCTCTGGAAACACCATATATTTT.

On this clone itself: The sample carries other DNA sequences with the same CDR3. The gene calls are TRBV18 and TRBJ2-2; tentatively, D is TRBD1 (6 bases). Germline-derived CDR1 and CDR2 are KGHSH and LQKENI. The CDR3 runs 15 residues. Deletions cut 2 bases from V and 4 bases from J, with 11 bases between. The CDR3 region has the DNA TGTGCCAGCTCACCAGGGGGCGCGGGCACCGGGGAGCTGTTTTTT. Translation gives CASSPGGAGTGELFF.

This rearrangement joins TRBV15 to TRBJ2-6, with D tentatively TRBD2 (5 bases). The V gene lost 6 bases and the J gene lost 3 bases, with 9 bases spanning the gap. The CDR3 covers 14 residues. Looked up from germline, CDR1 is LNHNV and CDR2 is YYDKDF (reference sequence). The CDR3 coding sequence is TGTGCCACCAGTCCTCGGGGTGGGGCCAACGTCCTGACTTTC. Translating gives CATSPRGGANVLTF.

V is TRBV7-9 and J is TRBJ2-2; D possibly corresponds to TRBD1 (6 bases). This CDR3 region has 17 residues. The germline CDR1 and CDR2 sequences are SEHNR and FQNEAQ (reference sequence). Trimming pared 5 bases from V and 1 base from J, leaving 17 bases between. The CDR3 protein is CASSPGMGHKNTGELFF. DNA for the CDR3: TGTGCCAGCAGCCCAGGGATGGGACACAAGAACACCGGGGAGCTGTTTTTT. Full variable domain (outside the CDR3, taken from reference TRBV7-9 and TRBJ2-2): DTGVSQNPRHKITKRGQNVTFRCDPISEHNRLYWYRQTLGQGPEFLTYFQNEAQLEKSRLLSDRFSAERPKGSFSTLEIQRTEQGDSAMYLCASSPGMGHKNTGELFFGEGSRLTVL.

The chain couples TRBV7-8 to TRBJ1-5; no reliable D call. CDR3 length: 14 amino acids. Germline values: CDR1 SGHVS, CDR2 FQNEAQ. The V end was cut by 2 bases, the J end by 3 bases, with 8 bases between. Here the CDR3 reads CASSLTETNQPQHF. Here the CDR3 DNA reads TGTGCCAGCAGCTTAACGGAAACCAATCAGCCCCAGCATTTT.

The rearrangement links TRBV7-6 to TRBJ2-1, with D hard to call. The CDR3 is 12 residues long. Trimming left V 2 bases short and J 5 bases short, with 4 bases between. CDR1 and CDR2 from the germline V gene are SGHVS and FNYEAQ. DNA of the CDR3: TGTGCCAGCAGCTTAAGGAACAATGAGCAGTTCTTC. It is translated as CASSLRNNEQFF.

This chain links TRBV4-3 with TRBJ2-3; perhaps TRBD2 as D (6 bases). In germline, CDR1 is LGHNA, CDR2 YSLEER. With 0 bases removed from V and 5 bases from J, the gap between germline ends came to 15 bases. This CDR3 is 16 amino acids long. The CDR3 reads CASSQEGGGGVDTQYF. In nucleotides, the CDR3 is TGCGCCAGCAGCCAAGAGGGGGGAGGTGGGGTAGATACGCAGTATTTT.